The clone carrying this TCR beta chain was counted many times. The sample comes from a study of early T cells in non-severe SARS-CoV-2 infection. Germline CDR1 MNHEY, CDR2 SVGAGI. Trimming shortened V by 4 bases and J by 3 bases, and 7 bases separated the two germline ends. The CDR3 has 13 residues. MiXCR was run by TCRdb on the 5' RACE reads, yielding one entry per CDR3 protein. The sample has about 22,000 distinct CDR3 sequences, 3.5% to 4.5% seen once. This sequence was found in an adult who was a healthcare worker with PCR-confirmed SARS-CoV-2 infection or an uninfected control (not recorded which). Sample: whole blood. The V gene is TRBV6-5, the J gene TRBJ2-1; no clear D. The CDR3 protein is CASSFDNYNEQFF. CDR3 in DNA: TGTGCCAGCAGTTTTGACAACTACAATGAGCAGTTCTTC.